These T cell receptor beta chains were read from a single sample in a study of graft-versus-host responses after intestinal transplantation. The assay was immunoSEQ multiplex PCR, and TCRdb's table has in-frame clones only and misses some. There are around 110,000 clones in the sample; approximately 90% occur only once, and about 0.18% lies in the top ten. Their target antigens are unknown. Material: unstimulated CD4+ T cells sorted from spleen or lymph node cells, obtained before intestinal transplant. The receptor set was obtained from a human donor who received an intestinal transplant. The CDR3 runs from the conserved cysteine through the conserved F or W. The order of the fields is J gene, D gene, clone size, V gene, CDR3 length, CDR3 protein, CDR3 DNA. The D gene is left open where the match is weak. The size entry is marked missing in some rows and otherwise reads once, few, many or a size class.

J gene: TRBJ2-3; D gene: -; clone size: -; V gene: TRBV15; CDR3 length: 15; CDR3 protein: CATSRHTGITDTQYF; CDR3 DNA: TGTGCCACCAGCAGACATACAGGGATCACAGATACGCAGTATTTT
J gene: TRBJ2-7; D gene: -; clone size: few; V gene: TRBV6-5; CDR3 length: 11; CDR3 protein: CASTQGIEQYF; CDR3 DNA: TGTGCCAGCACGCAGGGTATCGAGCAGTACTTC
J gene: TRBJ2-5; D gene: -; clone size: -; V gene: TRBV9; CDR3 length: 14; CDR3 protein: CASSVGTRGETQYF; CDR3 DNA: TGTGCCAGCAGCGTAGGGACTAGGGGGGAGACCCAGTACTTC
J gene: TRBJ2-3; D gene: TRBD2; clone size: -; V gene: TRBV28; CDR3 length: 15; CDR3 protein: CASLSGGLSTDTQYF; CDR3 DNA: TGTGCCAGCCTCTCGGGGGGGTTAAGCACAGATACGCAGTATTTT
J gene: TRBJ2-4; D gene: -; clone size: -; V gene: TRBV2; CDR3 length: 15; CDR3 protein: CASRQGESAKNIQYF; CDR3 DNA: TGTGCCAGCAGACAGGGAGAGTCGGCCAAAAACATTCAGTACTTC
J gene: TRBJ2-7; D gene: -; clone size: -; V gene: TRBV10-2; CDR3 length: 15; CDR3 protein: CASSEGSGHSYEQYF; CDR3 DNA: TGCGCCAGCAGTGAAGGTAGCGGTCACTCCTACGAGCAGTACTTC
J gene: TRBJ1-1; D gene: -; clone size: -; V gene: TRBV9; CDR3 length: 14; CDR3 protein: CASSLVGEGTEAFF; CDR3 DNA: TGTGCCAGCAGCCTCGTAGGGGAGGGCACTGAAGCTTTCTTT
J gene: TRBJ2-2; D gene: TRBD1; clone size: -; V gene: TRBV10-2; CDR3 length: 16; CDR3 protein: CASRDPTGEDTGELFF; CDR3 DNA: TGCGCCAGCAGAGACCCTACAGGGGAAGACACCGGGGAGCTGTTTTTT
J gene: TRBJ1-1; D gene: TRBD1; clone size: -; V gene: TRBV2; CDR3 length: 12; CDR3 protein: CASGTGGTEAFF; CDR3 DNA: TGTGCCAGCGGGACAGGGGGGACTGAAGCTTTCTTT
J gene: TRBJ2-7; D gene: -; clone size: -; V gene: TRBV27; CDR3 length: 16; CDR3 protein: CASSLSMREASYEQYF; CDR3 DNA: TGTGCCAGCAGTTTATCGATGAGGGAGGCCTCCTACGAGCAGTACTTC